This TCR beta chain was identified during a study of blood T cell repertoires in COVID-19. Background on the study: Sites across the United States, Italy and Spain contributed samples from acute and convalescent COVID-19. PBMCs, B-cell-depleted T cells, or T cells provided the cDNA or gDNA that made up the material.

In the authors' methods: Reference gene primer amplification yielded estimated nucleated cell counts. The method was immunoSEQ multiplex PCR; TCRdb's version includes in-frame clones alone and lacks a portion of them. For V, J and clone size, that table is used; D and trimming come from the DNA. This table holds roughly 61,000 clones, about 91% found once. Trimming left V 2 bases short and J 7 bases short, with 6 bases between. Germline V gene data show CDR1 as SGHTA and CDR2 as FQGNSA. This CDR3 is built from 13 residues. The sample consisted of peripheral blood. This clonotype was sampled from a man aged 60 to 69 with acute or convalescent COVID-19. The chain couples TRBV7-2 to TRBJ1-6, with D perhaps TRBD1 (6 bases). CDR3 residues: CASSLQGNSPLHF. The CDR3 region has the DNA TGTGCCAGCAGCTTACAGGGGAATTCACCCCTCCACTTT.